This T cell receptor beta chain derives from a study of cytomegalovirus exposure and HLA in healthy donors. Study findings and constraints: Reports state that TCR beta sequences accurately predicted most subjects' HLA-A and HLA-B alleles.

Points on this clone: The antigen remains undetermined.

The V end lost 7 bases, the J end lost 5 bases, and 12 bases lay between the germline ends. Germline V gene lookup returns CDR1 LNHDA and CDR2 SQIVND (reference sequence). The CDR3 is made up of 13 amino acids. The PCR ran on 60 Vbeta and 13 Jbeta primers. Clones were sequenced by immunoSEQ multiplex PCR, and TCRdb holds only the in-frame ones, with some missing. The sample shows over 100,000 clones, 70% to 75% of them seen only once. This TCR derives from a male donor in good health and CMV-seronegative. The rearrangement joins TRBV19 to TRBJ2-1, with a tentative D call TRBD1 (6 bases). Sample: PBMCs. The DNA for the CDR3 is TGTGCCAGTAATCAAGGGGGAGACAATGAGCAGTTCTTC. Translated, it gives CASNQGGDNEQFF.